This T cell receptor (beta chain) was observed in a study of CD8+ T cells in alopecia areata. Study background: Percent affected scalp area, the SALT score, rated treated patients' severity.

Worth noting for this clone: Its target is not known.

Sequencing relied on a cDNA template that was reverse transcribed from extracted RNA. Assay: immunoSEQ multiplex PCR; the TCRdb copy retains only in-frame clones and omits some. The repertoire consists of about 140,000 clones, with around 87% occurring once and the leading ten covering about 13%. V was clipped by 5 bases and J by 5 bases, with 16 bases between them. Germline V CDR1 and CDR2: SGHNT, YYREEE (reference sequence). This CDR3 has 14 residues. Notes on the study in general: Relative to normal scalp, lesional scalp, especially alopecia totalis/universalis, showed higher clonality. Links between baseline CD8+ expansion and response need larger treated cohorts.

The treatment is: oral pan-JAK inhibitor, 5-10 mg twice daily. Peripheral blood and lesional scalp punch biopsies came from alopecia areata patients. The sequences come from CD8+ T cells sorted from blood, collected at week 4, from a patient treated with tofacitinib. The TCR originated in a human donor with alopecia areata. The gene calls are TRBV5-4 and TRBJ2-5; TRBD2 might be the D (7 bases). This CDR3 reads CASSTQGSGETQYF. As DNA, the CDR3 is TGTGCCAGCAGTACACAGGGTAGCGGGGAGACCCAGTACTTC.